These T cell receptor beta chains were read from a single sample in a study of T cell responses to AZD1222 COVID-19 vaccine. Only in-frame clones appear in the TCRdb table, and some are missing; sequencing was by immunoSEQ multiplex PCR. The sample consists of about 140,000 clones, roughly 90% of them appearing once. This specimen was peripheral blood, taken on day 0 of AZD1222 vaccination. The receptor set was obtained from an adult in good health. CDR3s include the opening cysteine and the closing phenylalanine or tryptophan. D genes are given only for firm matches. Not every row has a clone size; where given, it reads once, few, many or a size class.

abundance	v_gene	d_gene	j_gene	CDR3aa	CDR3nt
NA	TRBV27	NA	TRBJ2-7	CASSLRSPSAYEQYF	TGTGCCAGCAGTTTAAGGTCCCCTTCGGCCTACGAGCAGTACTTC
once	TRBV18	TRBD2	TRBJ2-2	CASSPATSGFVTGELFF	TGTGCCAGCTCACCTGCGACTAGCGGTTTTGTGACCGGGGAGCTGTTTTTT
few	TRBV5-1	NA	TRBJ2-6	CASSFGDWPFSGANVLTF	TGCGCCAGCAGCTTTGGAGATTGGCCTTTTTCTGGGGCCAACGTCCTGACTTTC
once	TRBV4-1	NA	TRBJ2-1	CASSQDSPGGVRNEQFF	TGCGCCAGCAGCCAAGACTCTCCTGGGGGAGTGCGGAATGAGCAGTTCTTC
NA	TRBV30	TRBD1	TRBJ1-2	CAWSALTGGAGYTF	TGTGCCTGGAGTGCCTTGACAGGGGGCGCTGGCTACACCTTC
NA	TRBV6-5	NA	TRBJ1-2	CASSYKAATLYGYTF	TGTGCCAGCAGTTACAAGGCAGCCACCCTCTATGGCTACACCTTC
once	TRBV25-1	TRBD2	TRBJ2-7	CASSGALAGDPEQYF	TGTGCCAGCAGTGGAGCCCTAGCGGGAGACCCCGAGCAGTACTTC
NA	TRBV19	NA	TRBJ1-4	CASSILGQGLFF	TGTGCCAGTAGTATACTAGGACAAGGACTGTTTTTT
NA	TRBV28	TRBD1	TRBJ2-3	CASTPSGRGYHLTQYF	TGTGCCAGCACACCTTCGGGCAGGGGGTACCACCTGACGCAGTATTTT
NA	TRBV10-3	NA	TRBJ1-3	CAISEAGKAGNTIYF	TGTGCCATCAGTGAGGCAGGGAAAGCTGGAAACACCATATATTTT
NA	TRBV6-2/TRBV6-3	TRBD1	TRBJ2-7	CATIPRQGLYEQYF	TGTGCCACCATCCCTAGACAGGGGCTCTACGAGCAGTACTTC